The 14 T cell receptor beta chains reported below all come from one sample, sequenced in a study of control samples from healthy donors and cancer patients. The repertoire was sequenced with immunoSEQ multiplex PCR; TCRdb's copy has only in-frame clones and lacks some. The sample consists of approximately 86,000 clones, 80% to 95% of them appearing once. Sequenced material: blood. These receptors all come from a woman in her twenties or thirties in good health.

The chain recombines TRBV11-3 with TRBJ1-1; 9 nucleotides align to TRBD1. The length of the CDR3 is 14 residues. Germline V gene lookup returns CDR1 SGHNT and CDR2 YENEEA. After removal of 1 base from V and 4 bases from J, the junction contained 1 base not matched to a gene. In DNA form, the CDR3 reads TGTGCCAGCAGCTTAGGGGGACAGGGCACTGAAGCTTTCTTT. It specifies CASSLGGQGTEAFF.

This chain connects TRBV5-6 to TRBJ2-5; 9 bases line up with TRBD2. J gave up 3 bases and V 0 bases, and 9 bases lay outside the gene matches. The CDR3 has 17 residues. Germline loops: CDR1 SGHDT, CDR2 YYEEEE. CDR3 in DNA: TGTGCCAGCAGCTTGGCCGTTCCTAGCGGGGCGGAAGAGACCCAGTACTTC. It encodes CASSLAVPSGAEETQYF.

This chain uses TRBV3-1 (or the pseudogene TRBV3-2) with TRBJ2-1, with TRBD2 matching 11 bases. V lost 0 bases to trimming and J lost 4 bases; unmatched junction nucleotides: 20. Germline V gene data show CDR1 as LGHDT and CDR2 as YNNKEL (reference sequence). There are 22 residues in the CDR3. Here the CDR3 reads CASSQELRDSLVAGGLYNEQFF. The CDR3 region has the DNA TGTGCCAGCAGCCAAGAATTGCGGGACAGTTTGGTAGCGGGAGGGTTGTACAATGAGCAGTTCTTC.

The chain links TRBV5-1 to TRBJ2-2; D remains ambiguous. The CDR3 is 15 amino acids. CDR1 SGHRS and CDR2 YFSETQ come from the germline V gene. The germline V and J ends were trimmed by 4 bases and 2 bases, with 12 bases remaining between them. The CDR3 region is CASSAPLGNTGELFF. Here the CDR3 DNA reads TGCGCCAGCAGCGCCCCTTTGGGCAACACCGGGGAGCTGTTTTTT.

The genes are TRBV10-3 and TRBJ1-1; 9 bases are a match to TRBD1. The CDR3 is 13 residues long. V was pared by 7 bases and J by 4 bases, with 4 bases of the junction left unmatched. Germline CDR1 ENHRY, CDR2 SYGVKD. Here the CDR3 DNA reads TGTGCCATCAAAGGGGACAGGGTCACTGAAGCTTTCTTT. It translates to CAIKGDRVTEAFF.

The chain carries TRBV12-5 and TRBJ1-2, with a weak D call TRBD1 (5 bases). The germline V gene encodes CDR1 LGHNT and CDR2 FRNRAP. The CDR3 runs to 13 residues. The germline V and J ends were trimmed by 9 bases and 4 bases, with 15 bases remaining between them. CDR3 protein: CASSTDTFYGYTF. CDR3 nucleotides: TGTGCTAGCTCGACAGATACCTTCTATGGCTACACCTTC. Drawing the rest from reference TRBV12-5 and TRBJ1-2, the complete variable domain is DARVTQTPRHKVTEMGQEVTMRCQPILGHNTVFWYRQTMMQGLELLAYFRNRAPLDDSGMPKDRFSAEMPDATLATLKIQPSEPRDSAVYFCASSTDTFYGYTFGSGTRLTVV.

The chain couples TRBV3-1 (or the pseudogene TRBV3-2) to TRBJ1-6; D not certain. Per the germline V gene, CDR1 is LGHDT and CDR2 is YNNKEL (reference sequence). V dropped 1 base and J dropped 14 bases, with 9 bases sitting between them. This CDR3 contains 12 residues. The CDR3 region has the DNA TGTGCCAGCAGCCAAGGGATTTCGGCCCTCCACTTT. Protein sequence: CASSQGISALHF.

The rearrangement joins TRBV4-2 to TRBJ2-3; 10 nucleotides align to TRBD1. The CDR3 runs to 17 residues. CDR1 and CDR2 from the germline V gene are LGHNA and YNFKEQ. V lost 0 bases to trimming and J lost 4 bases; unmatched junction nucleotides: 7. In DNA form, the CDR3 reads TGTGCCAGCAGCCAAGACCGAAGGGACAGGGGTGCAGATACGCAGTATTTT. Translating it yields CASSQDRRDRGADTQYF.

This sequence joins TRBV2 and TRBJ1-6; the D gene is possibly TRBD1 (5 bases). Looked up from germline, CDR1 is SNHLY and CDR2 is FYNNEI. V was cut by 8 bases and J by 6 bases, with 17 bases left in between. The CDR3 is made up of 15 amino acids. CDR3 in amino acids: CASAPRGPSNSPLHF. The CDR3 region has the DNA TGTGCCAGCGCCCCTCGGGGACCATCTAATTCACCCCTCCACTTT.

V gene TRBV21-1 combines with J gene TRBJ2-3; TRBD2 is the table's D call and was not checked against the DNA. TRBV21-1 is deemed a pseudogene. The CDR3 sequence is 23 residues long. For the CDR3, the DNA is TGTGCCAGCAGCAAAGTCCCCCCCAGTAGCGGGAGGGCCACGTTTAAAAGCACAGATACGCAGTATTTT. Translating it yields CASSKVPPSSGRATFKSTDTQYF.

Here the CDR3 reads CASSSQENTEAFF. Written as DNA, the CDR3 is TGTGCCAGCAGCTCCCAAGAGAACACTGAAGCTTTCTTT. V gene TRBV11-3 combines with J gene TRBJ1-1; D unclear. V dropped 4 bases and J dropped 1 base, with 7 bases sitting between them. CDR1 is SGHNT and CDR2 is YENEEA in the germline V gene. CDR3 length equals 13 residues.

V and J are TRBV7-9 and TRBJ2-2, with 12 bases matching TRBD1. V trimming: 5 bases; J trimming: 5 bases; junction bases outside the gene matches: 6. The CDR3 length is 16 residues. Germline loops: CDR1 SEHNR, CDR2 FQNEAQ (reference sequence). CDR3 amino acids: CASSGRDRGRTGELFF. CDR3 in DNA: TGTGCCAGCAGCGGCCGGGACAGGGGGCGTACCGGGGAGCTGTTTTTT.

To note about this clone: Relative to the germline gene, one junction end is altered; a read error may explain this. The V gene is TRBV24-1, the J gene TRBJ1-1; D is uncertain. CDR3 size: 14 residues. Germline loops: CDR1 KGHDR, CDR2 SFDVKD. The CDR3 DNA reads TGTGTCACCAGTGACTCGGGAAAGAACACTGAAGCTTTCTTT. Amino acid sequence: CVTSDSGKNTEAFF.

This chain connects TRBV7-8 to TRBJ2-2; 11 bases line up with TRBD2. Germline lookup yields CDR1 SGHVS and CDR2 FQNEAQ. There are 16 residues in the CDR3. The V segment lost 5 bases and the J segment 6 bases; nucleotides outside the gene matches: 8. CDR3 DNA sequence: TGTGCCAGCAGCGCAACTAGCGGGAGTATGGCCGGGGAGCTGTTTTTT. It yields the protein CASSATSGSMAGELFF.